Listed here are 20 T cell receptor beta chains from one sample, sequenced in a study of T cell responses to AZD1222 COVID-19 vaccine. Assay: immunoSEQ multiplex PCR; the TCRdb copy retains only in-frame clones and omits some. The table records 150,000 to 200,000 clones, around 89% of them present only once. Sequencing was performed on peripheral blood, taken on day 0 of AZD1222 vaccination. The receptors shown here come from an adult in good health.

The CDR3 sequence is CASGLDSHYGYTF. The CDR3 DNA reads as TGTGCTAGTGGTTTGGACAGCCACTATGGCTACACCTTC. V and J are TRBV12-5 and TRBJ1-2; no definite D call. The CDR3 spans 13 residues. V was trimmed by 1 base and J by 3 bases, leaving 6 bases between them. Germline V gives CDR1 LGHNT, CDR2 FRNRAP.

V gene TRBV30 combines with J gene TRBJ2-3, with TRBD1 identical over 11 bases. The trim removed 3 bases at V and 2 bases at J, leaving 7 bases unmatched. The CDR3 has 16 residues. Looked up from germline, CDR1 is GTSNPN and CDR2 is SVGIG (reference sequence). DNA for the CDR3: TGTGCCTGGAGAGGCGGACAGGGGGCAGTCACAGATACGCAGTATTTT. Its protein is CAWRGGQGAVTDTQYF.

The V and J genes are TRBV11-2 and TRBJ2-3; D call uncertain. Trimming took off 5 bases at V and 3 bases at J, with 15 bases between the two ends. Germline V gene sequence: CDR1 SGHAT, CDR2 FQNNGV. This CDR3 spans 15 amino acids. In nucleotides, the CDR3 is TGTGCCAGCAGCCCGGAGTTCCGCCCGACAGATACGCAGTATTTT. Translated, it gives CASSPEFRPTDTQYF.

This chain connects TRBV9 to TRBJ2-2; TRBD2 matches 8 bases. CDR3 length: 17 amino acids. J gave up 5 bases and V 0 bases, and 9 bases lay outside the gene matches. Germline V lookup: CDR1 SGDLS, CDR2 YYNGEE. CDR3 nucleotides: TGTGCCAGCAGCGTAGGTGAGAGCGGGAGAGGAACCGGGGAGCTGTTTTTT. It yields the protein CASSVGESGRGTGELFF.

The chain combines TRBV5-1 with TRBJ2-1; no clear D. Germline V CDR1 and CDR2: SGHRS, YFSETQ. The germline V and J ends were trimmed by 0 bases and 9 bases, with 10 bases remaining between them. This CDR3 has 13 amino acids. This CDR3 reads CASSLGWSGEQFF. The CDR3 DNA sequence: TGCGCCAGCAGCTTGGGGTGGAGTGGTGAGCAGTTCTTC.

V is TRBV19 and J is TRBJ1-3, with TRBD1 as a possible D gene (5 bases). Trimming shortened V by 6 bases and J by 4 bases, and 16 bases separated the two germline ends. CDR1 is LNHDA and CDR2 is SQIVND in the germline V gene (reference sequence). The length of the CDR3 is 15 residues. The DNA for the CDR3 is TGTGCCAGTAGATTCACCGACAGTTCCGGAAACACCATATATTTT. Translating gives CASRFTDSSGNTIYF.

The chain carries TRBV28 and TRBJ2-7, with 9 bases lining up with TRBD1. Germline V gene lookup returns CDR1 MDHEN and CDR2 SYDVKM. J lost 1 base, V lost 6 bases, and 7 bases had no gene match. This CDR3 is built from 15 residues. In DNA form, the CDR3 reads TGTGCCAGCAGGACACCGGGACAGGGTTCCTACGAGCAGTACTTC. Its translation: CASRTPGQGSYEQYF.

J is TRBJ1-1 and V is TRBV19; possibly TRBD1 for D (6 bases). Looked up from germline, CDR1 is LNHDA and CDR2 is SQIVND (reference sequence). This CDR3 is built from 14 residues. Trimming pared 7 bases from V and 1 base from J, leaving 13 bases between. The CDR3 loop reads CASKGGPSNTEAFF. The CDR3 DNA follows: TGTGCCAGTAAAGGGGGACCATCGAACACTGAAGCTTTCTTT.

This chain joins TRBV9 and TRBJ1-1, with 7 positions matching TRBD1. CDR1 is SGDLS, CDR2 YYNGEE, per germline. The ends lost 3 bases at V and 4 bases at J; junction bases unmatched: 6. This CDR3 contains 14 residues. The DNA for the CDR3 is TGTGCCAGCAGCGAAAGACAGGGTTCCACTGAAGCTTTCTTT. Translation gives CASSERQGSTEAFF.

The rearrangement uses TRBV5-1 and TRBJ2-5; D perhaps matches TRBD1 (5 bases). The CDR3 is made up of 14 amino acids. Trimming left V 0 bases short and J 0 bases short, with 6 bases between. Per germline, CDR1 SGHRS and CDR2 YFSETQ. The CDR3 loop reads CASSLEGNQETQYF. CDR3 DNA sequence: TGCGCCAGCAGCTTGGAGGGGAACCAAGAGACCCAGTACTTC. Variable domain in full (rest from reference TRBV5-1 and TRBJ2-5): KAGVTQTPRYLIKTRGQQVTLSCSPISGHRSVSWYQQTPGQGLQFLFEYFSETQRNKGNFPGRFSGRQFSNSRSEMNVSTLELGDSALYLCASSLEGNQETQYFGPGTRLLVL.

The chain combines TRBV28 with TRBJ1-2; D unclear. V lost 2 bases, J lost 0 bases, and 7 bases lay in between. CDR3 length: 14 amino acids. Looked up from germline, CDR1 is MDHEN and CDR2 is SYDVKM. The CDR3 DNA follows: TGTGCCAGCAGTTTAGGACGGACTAACTATGGCTACACCTTC. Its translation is CASSLGRTNYGYTF.

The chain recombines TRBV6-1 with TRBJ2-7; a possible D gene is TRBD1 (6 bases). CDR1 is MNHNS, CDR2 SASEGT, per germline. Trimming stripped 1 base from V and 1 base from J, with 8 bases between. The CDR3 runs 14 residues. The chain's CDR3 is CASSEGTASYEQYF. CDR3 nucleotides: TGTGCCAGCAGTGAAGGGACAGCATCCTACGAGCAGTACTTC.

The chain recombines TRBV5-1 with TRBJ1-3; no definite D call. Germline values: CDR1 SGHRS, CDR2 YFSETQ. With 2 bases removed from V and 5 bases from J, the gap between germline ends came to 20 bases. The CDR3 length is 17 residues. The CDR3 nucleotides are TGCGCCAGCAGCTTTGAACCTACGACGGATGGCAGAAACACCATATATTTT. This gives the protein CASSFEPTTDGRNTIYF. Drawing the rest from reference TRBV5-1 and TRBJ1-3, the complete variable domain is KAGVTQTPRYLIKTRGQQVTLSCSPISGHRSVSWYQQTPGQGLQFLFEYFSETQRNKGNFPGRFSGRQFSNSRSEMNVSTLELGDSALYLCASSFEPTTDGRNTIYFGEGSWLTVV.

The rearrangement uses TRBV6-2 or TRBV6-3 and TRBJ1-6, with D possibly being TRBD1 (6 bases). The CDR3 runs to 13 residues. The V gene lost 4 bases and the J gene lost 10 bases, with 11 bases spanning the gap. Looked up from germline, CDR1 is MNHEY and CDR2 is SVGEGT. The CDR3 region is CASSLQGGSPLHF. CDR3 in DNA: TGTGCCAGCAGTTTACAGGGCGGATCACCCCTCCACTTT.

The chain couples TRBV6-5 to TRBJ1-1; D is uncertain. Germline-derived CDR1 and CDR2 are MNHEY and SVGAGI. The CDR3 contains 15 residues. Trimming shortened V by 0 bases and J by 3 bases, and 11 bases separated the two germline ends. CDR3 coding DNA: TGTGCCAGCAGTTACTCGAGGGCCGGGGACACTGAAGCTTTCTTT. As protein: CASSYSRAGDTEAFF.

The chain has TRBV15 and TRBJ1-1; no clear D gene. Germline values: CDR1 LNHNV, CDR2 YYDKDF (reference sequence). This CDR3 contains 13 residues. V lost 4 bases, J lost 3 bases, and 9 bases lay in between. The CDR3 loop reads CATSTRRYTEAFF. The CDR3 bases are TGTGCCACCAGCACCAGGCGGTACACTGAAGCTTTCTTT.

The CDR3 DNA sequence: TGTGCCAGCAGCTTAGAAAGGATGGGGACTAGCGGCGTTTCCTACAATGAGCAGTTCTTC. As protein: CASSLERMGTSGVSYNEQFF. This rearrangement joins TRBV11-3 to TRBJ2-1; 11 bases map to TRBD2. Germline assignment: CDR1 SGHNT and CDR2 YENEEA. This CDR3 has 20 residues. Trimming at V came to 0 bases and at J to 1 base, leaving 11 bases not matched to a gene.

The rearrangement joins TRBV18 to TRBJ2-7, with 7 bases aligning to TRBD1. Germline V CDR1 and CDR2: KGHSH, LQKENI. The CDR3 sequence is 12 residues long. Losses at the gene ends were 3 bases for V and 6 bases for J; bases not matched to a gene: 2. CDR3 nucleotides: TGTGCCAGCTCACCGGGGACAGCCGAGCAGTACTTC. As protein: CASSPGTAEQYF.

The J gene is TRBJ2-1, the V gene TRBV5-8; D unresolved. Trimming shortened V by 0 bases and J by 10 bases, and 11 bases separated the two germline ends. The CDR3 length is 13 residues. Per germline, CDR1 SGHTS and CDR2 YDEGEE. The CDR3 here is CASSLGTSLEQFF. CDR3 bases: TGTGCCAGCAGCTTGGGAACCTCCTTGGAGCAGTTCTTC.

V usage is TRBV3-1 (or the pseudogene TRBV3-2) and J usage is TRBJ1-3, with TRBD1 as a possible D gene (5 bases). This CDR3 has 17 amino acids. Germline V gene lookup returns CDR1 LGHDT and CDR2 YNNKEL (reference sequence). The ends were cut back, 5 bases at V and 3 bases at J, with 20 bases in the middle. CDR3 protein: CASSFKSGRAFGNTIYF. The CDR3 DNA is TGTGCCAGCAGCTTTAAGAGTGGCAGGGCGTTTGGAAACACCATATATTTT.